This TCR beta chain was sequenced during a study of breast tumors, draining lymph nodes, adjacent tissues. This CDR3 has 11 residues. Trimming cost V 10 bases and J 0 bases, with 6 bases left between them. Germline-derived CDR1 and CDR2 are MNHNS and SASEGT. A single record per CDR3 protein comes from TCRdb applying MiXCR to the multiplex PCR reads. The sample includes some 170,000 distinct CDR3 sequences, roughly 35% of them seen just once. This clonotype has ten or more counts. Its antigen is still unknown. The lymph nodes were axillary draining lymph nodes from breast cancer patients. Study-level points and caveats: Compared with lymph nodes, tumors were less diverse; compared with nontumor tissue, more.

Material: axillary lymph node tissue. The chain combines TRBV6-1 with TRBJ1-2; no definite D call. The TCR comes from a female donor with breast cancer. Some clones in this sample may be carry-over from other donors' samples. CDR3 coding DNA: TGTGCCACCTCGACTAACTATGGCTACACCTTC. This encodes CATSTNYGYTF.